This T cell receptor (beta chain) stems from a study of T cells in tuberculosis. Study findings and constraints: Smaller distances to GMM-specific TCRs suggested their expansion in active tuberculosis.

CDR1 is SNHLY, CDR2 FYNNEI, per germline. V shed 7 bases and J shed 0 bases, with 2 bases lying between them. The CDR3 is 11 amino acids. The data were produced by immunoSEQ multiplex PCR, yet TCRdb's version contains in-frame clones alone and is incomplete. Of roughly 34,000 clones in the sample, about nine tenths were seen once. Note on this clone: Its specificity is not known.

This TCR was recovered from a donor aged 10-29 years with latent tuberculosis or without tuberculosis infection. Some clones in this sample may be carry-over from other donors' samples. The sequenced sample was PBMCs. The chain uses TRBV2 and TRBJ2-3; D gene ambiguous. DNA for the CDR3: TGTGCCAGCACAAGCACAGATACGCAGTATTTT. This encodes CASTSTDTQYF. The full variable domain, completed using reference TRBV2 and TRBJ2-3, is EPEVTQTPSHQVTQMGQEVILRCVPISNHLYFYWYRQILGQKVEFLVSFYNNEISEKSEIFDDQFSVERPDGSNFTLKIRSTKLEDSAMYFCASTSTDTQYFGPGTRLTVL.